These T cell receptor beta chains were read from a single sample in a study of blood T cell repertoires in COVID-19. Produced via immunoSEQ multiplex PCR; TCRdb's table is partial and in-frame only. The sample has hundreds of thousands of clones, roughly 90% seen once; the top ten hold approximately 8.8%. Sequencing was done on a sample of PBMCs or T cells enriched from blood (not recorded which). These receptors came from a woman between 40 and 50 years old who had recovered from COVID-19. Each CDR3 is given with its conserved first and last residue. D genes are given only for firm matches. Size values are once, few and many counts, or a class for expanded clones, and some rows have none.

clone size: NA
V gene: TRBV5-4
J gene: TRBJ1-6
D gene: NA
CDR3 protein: CASSLWGQTYNSPLHF
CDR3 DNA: TGTGCCAGCAGCCTATGGGGGCAAACCTATAATTCACCCCTCCACTTT

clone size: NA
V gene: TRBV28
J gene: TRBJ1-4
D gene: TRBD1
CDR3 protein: CASRAGGATNEKLFF
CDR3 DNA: TGTGCCAGCAGGGCAGGGGGTGCAACTAATGAAAAACTGTTTTTT

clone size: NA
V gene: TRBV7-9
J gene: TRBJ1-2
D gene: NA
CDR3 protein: CASSLETAVGGYTF
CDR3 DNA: TGTGCCAGCAGCTTAGAGACCGCGGTCGGTGGCTACACCTTC

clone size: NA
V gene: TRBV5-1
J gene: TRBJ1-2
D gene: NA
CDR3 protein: CASSYPDSNYGYTF
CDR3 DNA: TGCGCCAGCAGCTATCCCGACAGTAACTATGGCTACACCTTC

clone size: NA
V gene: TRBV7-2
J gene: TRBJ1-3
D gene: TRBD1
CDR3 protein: CASSSDRAVNTIYF
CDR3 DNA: TGTGCCAGCAGCAGCGACAGGGCTGTAAACACCATATATTTT

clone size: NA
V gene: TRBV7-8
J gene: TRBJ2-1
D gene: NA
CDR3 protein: CASSFYEEQFF
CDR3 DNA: TGTGCCAGCAGCTTTTACGAGGAGCAGTTCTTC

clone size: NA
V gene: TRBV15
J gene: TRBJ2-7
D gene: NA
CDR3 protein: CATSRVTGSILNF
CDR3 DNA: TGTGCCACCAGCAGAGTTACAGGGTCCATTCTTAACTTC

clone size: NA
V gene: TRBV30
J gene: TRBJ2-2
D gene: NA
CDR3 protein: CACNQREELFF
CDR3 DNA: TGTGCCTGCAACCAGAGGGAGGAGCTGTTTTTT

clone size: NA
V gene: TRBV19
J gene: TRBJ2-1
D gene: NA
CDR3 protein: CASSIAGSWNEQFF
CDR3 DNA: TGTGCCAGTAGTATAGCCGGGAGCTGGAATGAGCAGTTCTTC

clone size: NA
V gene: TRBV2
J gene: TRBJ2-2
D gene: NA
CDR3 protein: CASRGSVTGELFF
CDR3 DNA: TGTGCCAGCCGGGGGAGCGTGACCGGGGAGCTGTTTTTT

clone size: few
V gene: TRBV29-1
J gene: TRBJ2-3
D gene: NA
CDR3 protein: CSVRSTDTQYF
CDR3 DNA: TGCAGCGTTCGGAGCACAGATACGCAGTATTTT

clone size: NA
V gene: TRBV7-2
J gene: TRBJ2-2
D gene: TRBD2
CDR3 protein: CASSLSGSSGGELFF
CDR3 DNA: TGTGCCAGCAGCTTATCGGGGTCTAGCGGCGGGGAGCTGTTTTTT

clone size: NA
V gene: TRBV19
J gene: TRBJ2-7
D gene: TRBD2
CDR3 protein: CASSISAGVLYEQYF
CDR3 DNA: TGTGCCAGTAGTATTTCAGCGGGAGTATTGTACGAGCAGTACTTC

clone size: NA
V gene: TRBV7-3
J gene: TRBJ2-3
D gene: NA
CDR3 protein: CASSLSGVGADTQYF
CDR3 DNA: TGTGCCAGCAGCTTATCAGGGGTGGGGGCAGATACGCAGTATTTT

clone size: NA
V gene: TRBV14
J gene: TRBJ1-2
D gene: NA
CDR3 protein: CASSQFRGWNYGYTF
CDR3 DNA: TGTGCCAGCAGCCAATTCAGGGGATGGAACTATGGCTACACCTTC

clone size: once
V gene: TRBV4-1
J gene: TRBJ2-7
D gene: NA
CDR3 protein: CASSQTTLDSDEQYF
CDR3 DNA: TGCGCCAGCAGCCAAACCACCCTGGACAGCGACGAGCAGTACTTC

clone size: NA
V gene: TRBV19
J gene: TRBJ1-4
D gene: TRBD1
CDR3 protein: CASSRPPGQGNEKLFF
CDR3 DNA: TGTGCCAGTAGCCGTCCCCCTGGACAGGGCAATGAAAAACTGTTTTTT

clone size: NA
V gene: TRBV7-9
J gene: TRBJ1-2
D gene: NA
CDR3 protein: CASSLDTSGYTF
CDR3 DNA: TGTGCCAGCAGCCTGGACACCAGTGGCTACACCTTC

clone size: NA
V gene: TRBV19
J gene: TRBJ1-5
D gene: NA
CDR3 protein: CASSRSTEPNQPQHF
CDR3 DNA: TGTGCCAGTAGCAGGTCGACAGAACCCAATCAGCCCCAGCATTTT

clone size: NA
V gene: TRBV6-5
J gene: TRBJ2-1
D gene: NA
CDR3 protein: CASIGDYNEQFF
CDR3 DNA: TGTGCCAGCATAGGGGATTACAATGAGCAGTTCTTC

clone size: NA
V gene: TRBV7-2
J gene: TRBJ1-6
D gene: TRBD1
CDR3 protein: CASRWTGDNSPLHF
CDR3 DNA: TGTGCCAGCAGATGGACAGGGGATAATTCACCCCTCCACTTT

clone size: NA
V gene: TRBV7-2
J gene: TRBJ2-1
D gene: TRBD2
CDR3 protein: CASTSSGGPNEQFF
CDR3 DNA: TGTGCCAGCACCTCCTCGGGGGGACCCAATGAGCAGTTCTTC

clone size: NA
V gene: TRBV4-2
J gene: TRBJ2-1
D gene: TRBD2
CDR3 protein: CASSQKPGLAGENEQFF
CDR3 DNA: TGTGCCAGCAGCCAAAAACCGGGACTAGCGGGAGAGAATGAGCAGTTCTTC

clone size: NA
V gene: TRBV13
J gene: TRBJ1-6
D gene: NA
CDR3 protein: CASSPGILSPLHF
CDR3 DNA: TGTGCCAGCAGCCCCGGGATTCTATCACCCCTCCACTTT

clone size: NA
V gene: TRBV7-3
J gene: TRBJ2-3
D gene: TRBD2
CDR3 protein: CASSLTGGTSGVSTDTQYF
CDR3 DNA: TGTGCCAGCAGCTTAACAGGGGGGACTAGCGGGGTCAGCACAGATACGCAGTATTTT

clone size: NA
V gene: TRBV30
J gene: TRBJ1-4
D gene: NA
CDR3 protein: CAWSPPSREGEKLFF
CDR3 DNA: TGTGCCTGGAGTCCTCCGAGTAGGGAGGGGGAAAAACTGTTTTTT

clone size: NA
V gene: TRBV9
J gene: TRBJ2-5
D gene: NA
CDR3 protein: CASSTLGALQETQYF
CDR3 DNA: TGTGCCAGCAGCACCCTGGGGGCCCTTCAAGAGACCCAGTACTTC

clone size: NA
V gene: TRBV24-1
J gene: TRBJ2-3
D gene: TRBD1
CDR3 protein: CATSETTGSFADTQYF
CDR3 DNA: TGTGCCACCAGTGAGACGACAGGGAGTTTCGCAGATACGCAGTATTTT

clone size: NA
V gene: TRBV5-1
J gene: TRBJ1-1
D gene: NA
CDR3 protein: CASSLESEVNTEAFF
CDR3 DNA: TGCGCCAGCAGCTTGGAGTCAGAAGTGAACACTGAAGCTTTCTTT

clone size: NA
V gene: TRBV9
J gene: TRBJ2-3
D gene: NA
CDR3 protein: CASSLGATDTQYF
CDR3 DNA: TGTGCCAGCAGTTTGGGGGCCACAGATACGCAGTATTTT

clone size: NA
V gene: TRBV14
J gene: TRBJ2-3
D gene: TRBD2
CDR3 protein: CASSNGLAGSDTQYF
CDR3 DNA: TGTGCCAGCAGCAACGGACTAGCGGGGTCAGATACGCAGTATTTT

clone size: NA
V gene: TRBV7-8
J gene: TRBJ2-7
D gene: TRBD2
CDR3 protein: CASSTPRLAGTYEQYF
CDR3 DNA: TGTGCCAGCAGCACACCACGACTAGCGGGTACCTACGAGCAGTACTTC

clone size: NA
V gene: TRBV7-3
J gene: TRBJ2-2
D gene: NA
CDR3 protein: CASSFRGTGELFF
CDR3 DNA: TGTGCCAGCAGCTTCAGGGGAACCGGGGAGCTGTTTTTT

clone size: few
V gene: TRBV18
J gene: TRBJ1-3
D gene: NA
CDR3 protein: CASSPPNRSGGNTIYF
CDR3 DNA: TGTGCCAGCTCACCACCGAACAGGAGTGGTGGAAACACCATATATTTT

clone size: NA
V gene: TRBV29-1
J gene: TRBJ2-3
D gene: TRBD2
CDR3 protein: CSVTSGRAPDTQYF
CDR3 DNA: TGCAGCGTGACTAGCGGGAGGGCCCCAGATACGCAGTATTTT

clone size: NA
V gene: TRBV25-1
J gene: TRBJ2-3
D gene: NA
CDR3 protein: CASRRQMSTDTQYF
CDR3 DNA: TGTGCCAGCAGAAGACAGATGAGCACAGATACGCAGTATTTT

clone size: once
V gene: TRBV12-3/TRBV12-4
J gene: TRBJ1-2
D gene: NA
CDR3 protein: CASSTGRDGYTF
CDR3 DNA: TGTGCCAGCAGCACTGGGCGGGATGGCTACACCTTC

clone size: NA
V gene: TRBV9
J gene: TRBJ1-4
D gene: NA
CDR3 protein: CASSEQTTNEKLFF
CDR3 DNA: TGTGCCAGCAGCGAACAGACAACTAATGAAAAACTGTTTTTT

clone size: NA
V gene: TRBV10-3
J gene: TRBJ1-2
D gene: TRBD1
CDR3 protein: CAIREADRGNYGYTF
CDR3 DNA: TGTGCCATCAGGGAAGCGGACAGGGGGAACTATGGCTACACCTTC

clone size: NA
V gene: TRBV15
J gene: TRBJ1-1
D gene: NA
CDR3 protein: CATSTLSREVNTEAFF
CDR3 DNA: TGTGCCACCAGTACGTTAAGCAGGGAAGTGAACACTGAAGCTTTCTTT

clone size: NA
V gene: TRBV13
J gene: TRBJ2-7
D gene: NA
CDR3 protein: CASSLEPLGRDFVEQYF
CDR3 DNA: TGTGCCAGCAGCTTAGAACCCCTAGGACGGGATTTCGTCGAGCAGTACTTC

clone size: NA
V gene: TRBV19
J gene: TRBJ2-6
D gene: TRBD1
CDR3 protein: CASSIARQGGGANVLTF
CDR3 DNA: TGTGCCAGTAGTATAGCGAGACAGGGTGGCGGGGCCAACGTCCTGACTTTC